This T cell receptor beta chain comes out of a study of T cells in tuberculosis. TCRdb's table, derived via immunoSEQ multiplex PCR, lists solely in-frame clones and lacks some. Of 85,000 to 100,000 clones listed, approximately 90% are singletons. Per germline, CDR1 SGHRS and CDR2 YFSETQ. The CDR3 spans 14 residues. Trimming took 4 bases from V and 8 from J; bases not matched to a gene: 8. Thawed, overnight-rested PBMC were stained with GMM-loaded CD1B tetramer, viability dye and anti-CD3, then sorted. C32 glucose monomycolate from Rhodococcus equi was loaded onto the CD1B tetramers. Source material: CD1b-GMM tetramer-negative cells sorted from PBMCs. This chain uses TRBV5-1 with TRBJ1-3, with 8 positions matching TRBD1. This TCR was recovered from an adult woman with latent tuberculosis. The CDR3 protein is CASSAAGGMDTIYF. The CDR3, as DNA: TGCGCCAGCAGCGCAGCAGGGGGCATGGACACCATATATTTT.